This TCR beta chain was recovered during a study of blood T cell repertoires in COVID-19. The assay was immunoSEQ multiplex PCR, and TCRdb's table has in-frame clones only and misses some. The sample gives approximately 300,000 clones, about 83% of which show up once; approximately 1.5% is in the top ten. Sequencing input: peripheral blood. This clonotype originated in a woman aged 45-65 years with acute or convalescent COVID-19.

This CDR3 is CASSRGLAGGSSYNEQFF. For the CDR3, the DNA is TGTGCCAGCAGCCGAGGACTAGCGGGAGGAAGCTCCTACAATGAGCAGTTCTTC. The gene calls are TRBV7-8 and TRBJ2-1; 14 bases map to TRBD2. This CDR3 region has 18 residues. The V segment lost 5 bases and the J segment 0 bases; nucleotides outside the gene matches: 6. Germline CDR1 reads SGHVS; CDR2 reads FQNEAQ.